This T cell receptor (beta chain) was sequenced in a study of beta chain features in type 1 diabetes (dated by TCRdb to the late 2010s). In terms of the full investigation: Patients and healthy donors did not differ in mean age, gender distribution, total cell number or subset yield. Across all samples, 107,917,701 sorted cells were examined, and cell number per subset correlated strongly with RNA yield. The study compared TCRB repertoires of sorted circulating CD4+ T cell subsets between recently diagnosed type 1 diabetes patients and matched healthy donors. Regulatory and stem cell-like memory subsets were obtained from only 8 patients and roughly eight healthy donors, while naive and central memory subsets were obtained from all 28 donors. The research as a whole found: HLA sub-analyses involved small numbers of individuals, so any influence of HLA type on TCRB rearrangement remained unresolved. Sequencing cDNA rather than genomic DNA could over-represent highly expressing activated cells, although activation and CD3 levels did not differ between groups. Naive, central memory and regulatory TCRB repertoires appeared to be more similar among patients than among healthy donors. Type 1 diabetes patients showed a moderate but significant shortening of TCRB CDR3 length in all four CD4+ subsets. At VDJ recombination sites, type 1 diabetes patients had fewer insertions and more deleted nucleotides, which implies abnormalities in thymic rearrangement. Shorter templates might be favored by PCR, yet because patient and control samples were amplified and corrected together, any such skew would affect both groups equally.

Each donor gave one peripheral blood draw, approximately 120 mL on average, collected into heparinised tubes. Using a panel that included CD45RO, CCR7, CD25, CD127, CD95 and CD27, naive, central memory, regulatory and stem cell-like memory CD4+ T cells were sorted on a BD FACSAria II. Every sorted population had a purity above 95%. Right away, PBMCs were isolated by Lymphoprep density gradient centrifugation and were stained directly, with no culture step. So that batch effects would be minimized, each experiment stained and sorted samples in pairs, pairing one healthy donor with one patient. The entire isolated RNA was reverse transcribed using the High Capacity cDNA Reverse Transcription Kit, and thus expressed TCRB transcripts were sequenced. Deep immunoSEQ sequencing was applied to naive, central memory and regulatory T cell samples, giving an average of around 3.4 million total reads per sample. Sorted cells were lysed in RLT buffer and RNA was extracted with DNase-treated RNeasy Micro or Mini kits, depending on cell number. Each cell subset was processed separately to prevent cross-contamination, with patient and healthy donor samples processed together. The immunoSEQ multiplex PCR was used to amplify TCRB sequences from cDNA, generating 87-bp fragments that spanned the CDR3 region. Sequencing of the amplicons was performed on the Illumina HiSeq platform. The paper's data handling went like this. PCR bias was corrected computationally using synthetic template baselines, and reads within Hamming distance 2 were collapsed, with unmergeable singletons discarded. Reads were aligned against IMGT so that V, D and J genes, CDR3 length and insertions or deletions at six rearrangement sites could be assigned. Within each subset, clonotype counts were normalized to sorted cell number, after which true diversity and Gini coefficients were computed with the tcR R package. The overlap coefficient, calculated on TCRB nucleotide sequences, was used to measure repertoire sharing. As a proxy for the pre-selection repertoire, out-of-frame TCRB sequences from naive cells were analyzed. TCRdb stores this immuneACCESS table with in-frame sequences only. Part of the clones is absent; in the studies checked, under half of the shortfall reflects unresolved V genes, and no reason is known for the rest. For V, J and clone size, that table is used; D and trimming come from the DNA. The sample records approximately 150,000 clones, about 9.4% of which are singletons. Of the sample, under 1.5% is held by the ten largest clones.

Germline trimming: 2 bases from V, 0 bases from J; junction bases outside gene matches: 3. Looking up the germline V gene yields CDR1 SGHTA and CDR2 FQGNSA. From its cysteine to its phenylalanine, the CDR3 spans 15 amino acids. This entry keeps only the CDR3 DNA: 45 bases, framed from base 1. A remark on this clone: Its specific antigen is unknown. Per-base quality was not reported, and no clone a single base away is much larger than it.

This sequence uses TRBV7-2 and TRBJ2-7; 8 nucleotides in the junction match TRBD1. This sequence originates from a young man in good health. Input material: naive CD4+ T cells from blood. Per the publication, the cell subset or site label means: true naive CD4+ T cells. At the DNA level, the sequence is TGTGCCAGCAGCTTAAGACAGGGGATCTCCTACGAGCAGTACTTC. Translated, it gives CASSLRQGISYEQYF. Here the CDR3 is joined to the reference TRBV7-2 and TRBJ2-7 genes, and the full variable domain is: GAGVSQSPSNKVTEKGKDVELRCDPISGHTALYWYRQSLGQGLEFLIYFQGNSAPDKSGLPSDRFSAERTGGSVSTLTIQRTQQEDSAVYLCASSLRQGISYEQYFGPGTRLTVT.